Each of the 32 T cell receptor beta chains below was sequenced from the same sample in a study of tumor-infiltrating lymphocytes in oesophageal squamous cell carcinoma. TCRdb itself ran the PCR reads through MiXCR, one entry per CDR3 protein. Of thousands of distinct CDR3 sequences in the sample, 11% to 15% were seen once. The sequenced sample consisted of esophageal tumor tissue. Receptors were obtained from a male donor with esophageal squamous cell carcinoma.

As regards this clonotype: No conserved phenylalanine or tryptophan is present at the end of the CDR3, so a read error is the likely explanation. It is unclear where the CDR3 begins or ends on the DNA, so no DNA is shown, and the CDR3 is as TCRdb lists it. The chain recombines TRBV12-3 or TRBV12-4 with TRBJ2-1; the tabulated D call, TRBD2, remains unverified against the DNA. The CDR3 is made up of 12 amino acids, end residues included. The CDR3 region is CASTLAGNEQVC.

About this clonotype itself: At one of its ends the junction is not consistent with the germline gene, which may arise from a read error. The V gene is TRBV2, the J gene TRBJ2-7; D not certain. Germline assignment: CDR1 SNHLY and CDR2 FYNNEI. The CDR3 runs to 15 residues. The CDR3 is CASSESRYEHSPLHF. The CDR3 DNA is TGTGCCAGCAGTGAATCCAGGTACGAGCATTCACCCCTCCACTTC.

This clonotype rates as medium-sized. This may come from a read error, since a much larger clone is one base off. The rearrangement links TRBV7-3 to TRBJ2-1; D unresolved. Gene TRBJ2-7 matches the end of the DNA better, so the J call may be wrong. CDR3 size: 15 residues. CDR1 and CDR2 from the germline V gene are SGHTA and FQGTGA. Here the CDR3 reads CASSLGSSSYNEQYF. The CDR3, as DNA: TGTGCCAGCAGCTTAGGGTCCAGCTCCTACAATGAGCAGTACTTC.

By share, this clonotype counts as medium-sized. This chain joins TRBV6-6 and TRBJ1-2; 9 nucleotides agree with TRBD1. Per germline, CDR1 MNHNY and CDR2 SVGAGI (reference sequence). J lost 7 bases, V lost 0 bases, and 3 bases had no gene match. The length of the CDR3 is 14 residues. The CDR3 bases are TGTGCCAGCAGTTACTCGGGGGACAGGGCTGGCTACACCTTC. Amino acid sequence: CASSYSGDRAGYTF.

This clonotype is medium-sized within its sample. This clone may be a read error of a much larger clone one base away. This chain links TRBV7-2 with TRBJ2-1; no definite D call. TRBJ2-7 matches the DNA end more closely, so the J call is doubtful. There are 16 residues in the CDR3. Germline V gene sequence: CDR1 SGHTA, CDR2 FQGNSA. CDR3 nucleotide sequence: TGTGCCAGCAGGCCGGAAGGGCCGAGCTCCTACAATGAGCAGTACTTC. Protein sequence: CASRPEGPSSYNEQYF.

This clonotype is medium-sized in the sample. The V and J genes are TRBV6-1 and TRBJ2-1, with D perhaps matching TRBD2 (6 bases). Germline assignment: CDR1 MNHNS and CDR2 SASEGT. This CDR3 region has 13 residues. Trimming cost V 2 bases and J 8 bases, with 10 bases left between them. The CDR3 nucleotides are TGTGCCAGCAGTGAAAGTTGGGGGGATGAGCAGTTCTTC. Its translation: CASSESWGDEQFF.

The table lists this clonotype with many counts. The J gene is TRBJ2-5, the V gene TRBV11-1, with D perhaps matching TRBD1 (5 bases). There are 13 residues in the CDR3. Trimming removed 2 bases at V and 5 bases at J, with 9 bases between. Germline V CDR1 and CDR2: SGHAT, FQDESV (reference sequence). CDR3 DNA sequence: TGTGCCAGCAGCTTACAGGGAATGGAGACCCAGTACTTC. This sequence encodes CASSLQGMETQYF.

By share, this clonotype counts as large (0.1 to 1%). The chain uses TRBV28 and TRBJ1-2; 10 bases map to TRBD1. The V and J ends lost 6 bases and 4 bases, in that order; junction bases with no gene match: 11. Germline V CDR1 and CDR2: MDHEN, SYDVKM. The CDR3 is 16 residues long. CDR3 amino acids: CASSKTGGPLGYGYTF. CDR3 nucleotide sequence: TGTGCCAGCAGCAAGACAGGGGGCCCCCTTGGCTATGGCTACACCTTC.

This clonotype is termed medium-sized (0.01 to 0.1%). This chain links TRBV7-8 with TRBJ2-7; tentative D call: TRBD2 (6 bases). Trimming shortened V by 0 bases and J by 4 bases, and 16 bases separated the two germline ends. The CDR3 is made up of 16 amino acids. The V gene's germline CDR1 is SGHVS and CDR2 FQNEAQ. DNA of the CDR3: TGTGCCAGCAGCTTAGCGGGGATGGGCGGGGAATACGAGCAGTACTTC. Translating it yields CASSLAGMGGEYEQYF.

In this sample, this clonotype is medium-sized. V gene TRBV28 combines with J gene TRBJ2-5, with D possibly matching TRBD1 (6 bases). CDR1 is MDHEN and CDR2 is SYDVKM in the germline V gene. V lost 4 bases and J 7 bases, leaving 10 bases between the germline ends. The CDR3 runs to 12 residues. CDR3 DNA: TGTGCCAGCAGTTCTCAGGGGAGGACCCAGTACTTC. It translates to CASSSQGRTQYF.

As for this clonotype: At one end, the junction sequence differs from germline, possibly due to a read error. This chain's CDR3 is CARRTSNQPQHF. CDR3 in DNA: TGTGCCAGGAGGACATCCAATCAGCCCCAGCATTTT. The chain is built from TRBV10-2 and TRBJ1-5, with D perhaps matching TRBD1 (5 bases). The CDR3 is made up of 12 amino acids. Germline V CDR1 and CDR2: WSHSY, SAAADI.

This clonotype has ten or more counts. The chain couples TRBV6-6 to TRBJ1-5; D is ambiguous. Germline assignment: CDR1 MNHNY and CDR2 SVGAGI (reference sequence). CDR3 size: 17 residues. Trimming cost V 0 bases and J 1 base, with 13 bases left between them. The CDR3 reads CASSYSWSSSSNQPQHF. CDR3 bases: TGTGCCAGCAGTTACTCGTGGTCGTCCTCCAGCAATCAGCCCCAGCATTTT.

This clonotype is medium-sized within its sample. J is TRBJ2-5 and V is TRBV28; 16 bases are a match to TRBD2. CDR3 length: 17 residues. The germline V gene has CDR1 MDHEN and CDR2 SYDVKM. V shed 6 bases, J shed 4 bases, and the junction held 8 bases outside the gene matches. Here the CDR3 reads CASRSGTSGGAVETQYF. CDR3 in DNA: TGTGCCAGCAGATCCGGGACTAGCGGGGGGGCCGTAGAGACCCAGTACTTC.

In its sample, this clonotype was seen many times. This may arise from a read error, as a much more abundant clone is one base away. The V and J genes are TRBV7-9 and TRBJ2-3, with D possibly matching TRBD1 (6 bases). V shed 5 bases and J shed 14 bases, with 32 bases lying between them. Looked up from germline, CDR1 is SEHNR and CDR2 is FQNEAQ (reference sequence). The CDR3 runs 17 residues. The DNA of the CDR3 is TGTGCCAGCAGCCCCTATAGGGGGACCCTCGCCACCGGGGAGCTGTATTTT. This translates into CASSPYRGTLATGELYF.

This clonotype is labeled medium-sized. This chain connects TRBV7-2 to TRBJ1-2, with D unresolved. Looked up from germline, CDR1 is SGHTA and CDR2 is FQGNSA. V lost 5 bases and J 10 bases, leaving 17 bases between the germline ends. The CDR3 sequence is 13 residues long. The CDR3 is CASSQTALGVYTF. The CDR3, as DNA: TGTGCCAGCAGCCAGACGGCCCTCGGGGTCTACACCTTC.

By its share, this clonotype is medium-sized. This CDR3 is missing its conserved last phenylalanine or tryptophan, likely due to a read error. The DNA is left out, because the CDR3 cannot be placed on it with certainty; the CDR3 is given as TCRdb lists it. The chain uses TRBV7-9 and TRBJ2-7. CDR1 and CDR2 from the germline V gene are SEHNR and FQNEAQ (reference sequence). The CDR3 region is 16 residues in length, termini included. The chain's CDR3 is CASSYTKESRGYTFGS.

Details on this clonotype: No conserved phenylalanine or tryptophan ends this CDR3, so it is likely a read error. The limits of the CDR3 on the DNA are not certain, so only TCRdb's listed CDR3 is given. The rearrangement links TRBV10-1 to TRBJ1-1; the table assigns TRBD1, which was not confirmed against the DNA. The CDR3 has 15 residues if both end residues are counted. Germline CDR1 is WNHNN and CDR2 is SYGVQD (reference sequence). CDR3: CARTRTGVMSSSSGQ.

This clonotype has ten or more counts. The rearrangement uses TRBV6-1 and TRBJ2-3; D perhaps matches TRBD1 (6 bases). The CDR3 spans 18 residues. The V gene's germline CDR1 is MNHNS and CDR2 SASEGT. Trimming cost V 5 bases and J 0 bases, with 21 bases left between them. The CDR3 is CASSLTRQASLSTDTQYF. In DNA, the CDR3 is TGTGCCAGCAGTCTTACCAGACAGGCCTCTCTAAGCACAGATACGCAGTATTTT.

This clonotype was detected ten times or more. This sequence joins TRBV5-4 and TRBJ2-4; D might be TRBD2 (5 bases). CDR3 size: 17 residues. V lost 0 bases to trimming and J lost 1 base, with 14 bases between them. The germline CDR1 and CDR2 sequences are SGHNT and YYREEE (reference sequence). The CDR3 nucleotides read TGTGCCAGCAGCTTGGGCGCCTCGGGCGGGGCCAAAAACATTCAGTACTTC. This gives the protein CASSLGASGGAKNIQYF.

This clonotype is classed as medium-sized (0.01 to 0.1%). The chain carries TRBV11-2 and TRBJ1-2, with D hard to call. CDR1 SGHAT and CDR2 FQNNGV come from the germline V gene. V was pared by 2 bases and J by 0 bases, with 16 bases between. CDR3 size: 17 residues. The chain's CDR3 is CASSLSILQYANYGYTF. DNA for the CDR3: TGTGCCAGCAGCTTATCAATCTTACAATATGCTAACTATGGCTACACCTTC.

This chain uses TRBV6-4 with TRBJ1-1, with unresolved D. The CDR3 contains 13 residues. CDR1 and CDR2 (germline): MRHNA, SNTAGT. The V end lost 2 bases, the J end lost 0 bases, and 4 bases lay between the germline ends. The CDR3 loop reads CASSDSMNTEAFF. The CDR3 DNA is TGTGCCAGCAGTGACAGTATGAACACTGAAGCTTTCTTT.

This clonotype was seen more than once but under ten times. The chain has TRBV27 and TRBJ1-2; D gene ambiguous. Germline values: CDR1 MNHEY, CDR2 SMNVEV (reference sequence). The CDR3 totals 13 residues. V lost 7 bases to trimming and J lost 2 bases, with 11 bases between them. The CDR3 DNA reads TGTGCCAGCACCCCGGAAGGAAACTATGGCTACACCTTC. Its translation is CASTPEGNYGYTF.

In its sample, this clonotype is medium-sized. The rearrangement uses TRBV12-3 or TRBV12-4 and TRBJ2-5; D possibly uses TRBD1 or TRBD2 (6 bases each). This CDR3 spans 13 amino acids. V dropped 4 bases and J dropped 5 bases, with 11 bases sitting between them. CDR3 bases: TGTGCCAGCAGTTACGGGGGCCCCGAGACCCAGTACTTC. Translation gives CASSYGGPETQYF.

The CDR3 spells CAISERGTETEAFF. The CDR3 DNA reads as TGTGCCATCAGTGAGAGGGGGACGGAGACTGAAGCTTTCTTT. The chain recombines TRBV10-3 with TRBJ1-1, with TRBD1 as a possible D gene (6 bases). This CDR3 spans 14 amino acids. V gave up 2 bases and J gave up 5 bases, with 12 bases separating them. In germline, CDR1 is ENHRY, CDR2 SYGVKD.

This clonotype has only a few counts. Just one base apart from a much larger clone, this may be a read error. This sequence joins TRBV5-4 and TRBJ2-1, with TRBD2 matching over 8 bases. The J call is in doubt because the DNA end fits TRBJ2-7 better. CDR1 SGHNT and CDR2 YYREEE come from the germline V gene (reference sequence). The CDR3 is made up of 17 amino acids. The CDR3 protein is CASSLHPGGGFYNEQYF. DNA of the CDR3: TGTGCCAGCAGCTTGCATCCCGGGGGGGGATTCTACAATGAGCAGTACTTC.

This clonotype was counted at least ten times. The chain uses TRBV6-1 and TRBJ2-7; no reliable D call. Germline V lookup: CDR1 MNHNS, CDR2 SASEGT. This CDR3 is 14 amino acids long. The V end was cut by 2 bases, the J end by 6 bases, with 14 bases between. Here the CDR3 DNA reads TGTGCCAGCAGTGAAAGTGGATACCCTATCGAGCAGTACTTC. Its translation: CASSESGYPIEQYF.

The chain couples TRBV5-8 to TRBJ2-2; no firm D call. Trimming took 2 bases from V and 3 from J, leaving 8 bases between them. The CDR3 sequence is 14 residues long. Germline CDR1 and CDR2: SGHTS and YDEGEE. CDR3 residues: CASSFGTYTGELFF. CDR3 DNA sequence: TGTGCCAGCAGCTTCGGCACCTACACCGGGGAGCTGTTTTTT.

The sample holds many counts of this clonotype. The genes are TRBV5-1 and TRBJ2-5, with TRBD1 as a possible D gene (7 bases). The DNA matches TRBJ2-7 better at its end, which makes the J call doubtful. Germline CDR1 and CDR2: SGHRS and YFSETQ. The CDR3 extends over 16 amino acids. This CDR3 reads CASSPAQGGFPYEQYF. As DNA, the CDR3 is TGCGCCAGCAGCCCAGCGCAGGGGGGCTTCCCCTACGAGCAGTACTTC.

Comments on this clonotype: A read error is likely, as this CDR3 ends without the conserved phenylalanine or tryptophan. The DNA is omitted, as the CDR3 cannot be located on it reliably, and the CDR3 follows TCRdb's listing. This chain joins TRBV7-9 and TRBJ2-5; TRBD2, as called in the table, went unchecked against the DNA. Inclusive of both ends, the CDR3 amounts to 17 amino acids. Germline V gene sequence: CDR1 SEHNR, CDR2 FQNEAQ (reference sequence). The CDR3 sequence: CASSGLATRQNIQYFGA.

A remark on this clonotype: No conserved phenylalanine or tryptophan ends this CDR3, so it is likely a read error. No DNA is shown, since the ends of the CDR3 on it are uncertain; the CDR3 is the one TCRdb lists. This sequence joins TRBV7-3 and TRBJ1-1; TRBD1, as called in the table, went unchecked against the DNA. The length of the CDR3 is 19 amino acids, counting both ends. CDR1 is SGHTA, CDR2 FQGTGA, per germline. The CDR3 reads CASSRDFGTGAISPSILVM.

This clonotype is categorized as large. J is TRBJ2-4 and V is TRBV6-7; D is uncertain. TRBV6-7 is annotated as an ORF whose role is uncertain. CDR3 length: 13 residues. V was shortened by 9 bases and J by 1 base, with 10 bases between the two germline ends. CDR3 sequence: CARRQRAKNIQYF. Written as DNA, the CDR3 is TGTGCCAGAAGGCAAAGGGCCAAAAACATTCAGTACTTC.

This clonotype was found many times. One base away lies a much larger clone, so this may be a sequencing read error. This chain uses TRBV7-7 with TRBJ2-3; TRBD1 aligns across 7 bases. CDR1 is SSHAT, CDR2 FNYEAQ, per germline (reference sequence). This CDR3 region has 14 residues. CDR3 nucleotide sequence: TGTGCTAGCAGCCCGGGACAGCCGACCGGGGAGCTGTATTTT. It translates to CASSPGQPTGELYF.